This T cell receptor beta chain was documented in a study of CXCR3-negative and CXCR3-positive naive CD8 T cells. Study-wide findings and caveats: Hydrophobicity was higher for TRB CDR3s found in CXCR3-positive naive cells than in CXCR3-negative naive cells. Memory CD8+ cells showed much lower diversity, while both naive subsets displayed comparably high diversity.

The CDR3 is made up of 14 amino acids. A note on this clonotype: The antigen remains unidentified.

Preparation of TRB cDNA libraries relied on 5' RACE carrying UMI labels. Each CDR3 protein gets one entry in TCRdb, which reprocessed the 5' RACE reads and gives no DNA. This table holds 150,000 to 180,000 distinct CDR3 sequences. Sequencing was performed on naive CXCR3+ CD8+ T cells from blood. Subset specified: CD45RO-CCR7+CD27+CD95- naive CD8+ T cells expressing CXCR3 (TNR3+). This clonotype was obtained from a human donor in good health. Some clones in this sample may be carry-over from other donors' samples. The rearrangement uses TRBV12-3 or TRBV12-4 and TRBJ2-2; lacking DNA, the TRBD2 call made by TCRdb goes unchecked. The CDR3 here is CASGGLAGTGELFF.